A selection of T cell receptor beta chains follows, all from one sample in a study of T cells in Graves' hyperthyroidism and ophthalmopathy. Each CDR3 protein is one row after TCRdb ran MiXCR on the multiplex PCR reads. The repertoire holds around 350,000 distinct CDR3 sequences, with about 15% as singletons. Sequencing input: blood. Source of these receptors: a woman aged 18-29 years with Graves' hyperthyroidism that later progressed to Graves' ophthalmopathy. The CDR3 runs from the conserved cysteine through the conserved F or W. The D gene is left open where the match is weak. Clone size is shown for a subset of rows, as once, few, many or a class of expanded clone.

clone size,D gene,J gene,CDR3 length,V gene,CDR3 DNA,CDR3 protein
few,TRBD1,TRBJ2-1,17,TRBV24-1,TGTGCCACCAGTGATACCGGGACAGGTAAGCTCTACAATGAGCAGTTCTTC,CATSDTGTGKLYNEQFF
many,.,TRBJ2-6,10,TRBV30,TGTGCCTGCGGTTCTTACGTCCTGACTTTC,CACGSYVLTF
many,TRBD1,TRBJ2-3,15,TRBV12-3/TRBV12-4,TGTGCCAGCAGCCAGACAGGGGGCTTCACAGATACGCAGTATTTT,CASSQTGGFTDTQYF
few,TRBD1,TRBJ2-3,12,TRBV20-1,TGCAGTGCCACAGGGGGCGTAGATACGCAGTATTTT,CSATGGVDTQYF
many,.,TRBJ2-3,16,TRBV11-2,TGTGCCAGCAGCTTTGGACTGGCGGGCCGCACAGATACGCAGTATTTT,CASSFGLAGRTDTQYF
few,.,TRBJ2-4,16,TRBV7-2,TGTGCCAGCAGCTTATTAATAGGCCTAGCCAAAAACATTCAGTACTTC,CASSLLIGLAKNIQYF
.,TRBD1,TRBJ2-3,17,TRBV24-1,TGTGCCACCAGTGATTTTAGGGACAGGGGGCTTGGAGATACGCAGTATTTT,CATSDFRDRGLGDTQYF
once,.,TRBJ2-2,13,TRBV9,TGTGCCAGCAGCCTACAGGTCCACGGGGAGCTGTTTTTT,CASSLQVHGELFF
.,.,TRBJ2-3,14,TRBV4-2,TGTGCCAGCAGCCAGGCGGGGGCCTCAGATACGCAGTATTTT,CASSQAGASDTQYF
few,.,TRBJ1-2,17,TRBV24-1,TGTGCCACCAGTGGGTCTTCGGCAGTATCTTCTAACTATGGCTACACCTTC,CATSGSSAVSSNYGYTF
.,TRBD2,TRBJ2-1,15,TRBV29-1,TGCAGCGTTGAAGATGGGACTAGCGGATACAATGAGCAGTTCTTC,CSVEDGTSGYNEQFF
many,TRBD1,TRBJ1-1,14,TRBV6-2/TRBV6-3,TGTGCCAGCAGAAACGACAGGGCGAGAGGTGAAGCTTTCTTT,CASRNDRARGEAFF
.,.,TRBJ2-2,13,TRBV2,TGTGCCAGCAGTGAAGAGGGGACCGGGGAGCTGTTTTTT,CASSEEGTGELFF
.,.,TRBJ2-6,13,TRBV28,TGTGCCAGCAGGCGCCCTGGGGCCAACGTCCTGACTTTC,CASRRPGANVLTF
many,.,TRBJ2-1,14,TRBV7-3,TGTGCCAGCAGCGCCTCGGCCCTCATCCCTGAGCAGTTCTTC,CASSASALIPEQFF
.,.,TRBJ2-1,16,TRBV20-1,TGCAGTGCTAGAGATTTGGTAGCGGCCTCCCACAATGAGCAGTTCTTC,CSARDLVAASHNEQFF
many,.,TRBJ2-7,15,TRBV6-5,TGTGCCAGCAGTTACTCCCAGGGGCAGTCAGACGAGCAGTACTTC,CASSYSQGQSDEQYF
few,.,TRBJ1-5,15,TRBV7-8,TGTGCCAGCAGCTTAGCGCTGGGGAGACATCAGCCCCAGCATTTT,CASSLALGRHQPQHF
.,.,TRBJ1-5,13,TRBV19,TGTGCCAGTTCCCCCCGGGGCCTGAGGGGCCAGCATTTT,CASSPRGLRGQHF
few,TRBD2,TRBJ2-1,15,TRBV19,TGTGCCAGTAGTATTAAGAGCGGGAGCGGGAATGAGCAGTTCTTC,CASSIKSGSGNEQFF
few,TRBD1,TRBJ2-7,13,TRBV5-4,TGTGCCAGCAGCTCGGGACAGGGGGATGAGCAGTACTTC,CASSSGQGDEQYF
.,TRBD1,TRBJ2-7,15,TRBV24-1,TGTGCCACCGGTTGGAAGCGGGACAGGGTAAACGAGCAGTACTTC,CATGWKRDRVNEQYF
many,.,TRBJ2-5,14,TRBV15,TGTGCCACCAGCATTAACAGGGTCCAAGAGACCCAGTACTTC,CATSINRVQETQYF
.,.,TRBJ2-1,15,TRBV6-2/TRBV6-3,TGTGCCAGCAGCCCCGCCAGGGGAGAGTCCAATGGGCAGTTCTTC,CASSPARGESNGQFF
many,TRBD1,TRBJ1-2,17,TRBV3-1,TGTGCCAGCAGCCAAGCTATGGGGACAGCAACGTCCTATGGCTACACCTTC,CASSQAMGTATSYGYTF
many,.,TRBJ2-7,14,TRBV20-1,TGCAGTGCTAGAGATCAAATGCAGAATTACGAGCAGTACTTC,CSARDQMQNYEQYF
many,.,TRBJ2-1,14,TRBV27,TGTGCCAGCAGTCCGGACAGCACCTACAATGAGCAGTTCTTC,CASSPDSTYNEQFF
many,TRBD2,TRBJ2-5,15,TRBV11-2,TGTGCCAGCAGCTTAACTACTAGCGGGTTAGAGACCCAGTACTTC,CASSLTTSGLETQYF
many,.,TRBJ2-1,16,TRBV28,TGTGCCAGCAGTTCCCTAGGGTCGAGGAATTACAATGAGCAGTTCTTC,CASSSLGSRNYNEQFF
many,.,TRBJ1-1,13,TRBV11-2,TGTGCCAGCAGCCTGGGGGCTGGCACTGAAGCTTTCTTT,CASSLGAGTEAFF
many,TRBD2,TRBJ2-5,13,TRBV6-2/TRBV6-3,TGTGCCAGCAGTTCGCGGGAGCTGGAGACCCAGTACTTC,CASSSRELETQYF
many,.,TRBJ2-2,13,TRBV2,TGTGCCAGCAGTTTTCAGGGATCCGGGGAGCTGTTTTTT,CASSFQGSGELFF
many,TRBD1,TRBJ2-7,17,TRBV6-5,TGTGCCAGCAGTTACCGAAGACCGGGACAGAGCTCCTACGAGCAGTACTTC,CASSYRRPGQSSYEQYF
.,TRBD1,TRBJ2-7,12,TRBV20-1,TGCAGTGCTAGGGGACAGAACTACGAGCAGTACTTC,CSARGQNYEQYF
.,.,TRBJ1-1,13,TRBV6-5,TGTGCCAGCAGTTGGAACCGGGGGACTGAAGCTTTCTTT,CASSWNRGTEAFF
.,.,TRBJ2-3,15,TRBV5-4,TGTGCCAGCAGCTTTGGTGTGGGACAAGCAGATACGCAGTATTTT,CASSFGVGQADTQYF
few,.,TRBJ1-6,13,TRBV12-3/TRBV12-4,TGTGCCAGCAGGGCTCCAGGGAATTCACCCCTCCACTTT,CASRAPGNSPLHF
many,.,TRBJ2-1,13,TRBV12-3/TRBV12-4,TGTGCCAGCAGGACCGGGACTTACAATGAGCAGTTCTTC,CASRTGTYNEQFF
many,TRBD2,TRBJ2-1,14,TRBV27,TGTGCCAGCAGTTGGGGGGAGGGGTACAATGAGCAGTTCTTC,CASSWGEGYNEQFF
many,.,TRBJ2-1,14,TRBV6-1,TGTGCCAGCAGTAGACTAGAGGGGTACAATGAGCAGTTCTTC,CASSRLEGYNEQFF
many,.,TRBJ2-7,14,TRBV28,TGTGCCAGCATTGAGCACGGAAGAGGGCACGAGCAGTACTTC,CASIEHGRGHEQYF
.,TRBD1,TRBJ1-2,14,TRBV19,TGTGCCAGTAGTACCGCCGGGACAGTCTATGGCTACACCTTC,CASSTAGTVYGYTF
few,TRBD1,TRBJ1-1,14,TRBV5-6,TGTGCCAGCAGCAGAGGACAGGGGGCTGATGAAGCTTTCTTT,CASSRGQGADEAFF
.,TRBD1,TRBJ1-1,14,TRBV30,TGTGCCTGGATCGACACAGGGGGGGTGACTGAAGCTTTCTTT,CAWIDTGGVTEAFF
many,TRBD1,TRBJ2-5,14,TRBV29-1,TGCAGCGTGGGGGACGGGACAGTGGGCAAAGCTCAGTACTTC,CSVGDGTVGKAQYF
many,.,TRBJ2-7,14,TRBV7-9,TGTGCCAGCAGCCCTCCAGGAGGCGTTTACGAGCAGTACTTC,CASSPPGGVYEQYF
.,.,TRBJ1-6,13,TRBV15,TGTGCCACCAGCGTGGGACGGAATTCACCCCTCCACTTT,CATSVGRNSPLHF
once,.,TRBJ2-3,16,TRBV5-1,TGCGCCAGCAGCTCCGGAACTAGCCTAGGCACAGATACGCAGTATTTT,CASSSGTSLGTDTQYF
many,TRBD2,TRBJ2-2,14,TRBV20-1,TGCAGTGCTAGACTAGCGGGAAGTACCGGGGAGCTGTTTTTT,CSARLAGSTGELFF